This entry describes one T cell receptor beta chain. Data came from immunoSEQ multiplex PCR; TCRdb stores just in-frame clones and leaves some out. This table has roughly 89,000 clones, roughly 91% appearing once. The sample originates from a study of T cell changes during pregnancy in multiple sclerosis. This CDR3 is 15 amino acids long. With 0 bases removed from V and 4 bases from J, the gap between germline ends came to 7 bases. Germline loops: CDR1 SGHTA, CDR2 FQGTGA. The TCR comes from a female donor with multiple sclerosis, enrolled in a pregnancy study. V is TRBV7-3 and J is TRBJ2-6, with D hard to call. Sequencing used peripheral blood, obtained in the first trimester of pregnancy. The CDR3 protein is CASSLTRTGANVLTF. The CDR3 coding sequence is TGTGCCAGCAGCTTAACTCGAACAGGGGCCAACGTCCTGACTTTC. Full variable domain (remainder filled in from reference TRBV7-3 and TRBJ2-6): GAGVSQTPSNKVTEKGKYVELRCDPISGHTALYWYRQSLGQGPEFLIYFQGTGAADDSGLPNDRFFAVRPEGSVSTLKIQRTERGDSAVYLCASSLTRTGANVLTFGAGSRLTVL.